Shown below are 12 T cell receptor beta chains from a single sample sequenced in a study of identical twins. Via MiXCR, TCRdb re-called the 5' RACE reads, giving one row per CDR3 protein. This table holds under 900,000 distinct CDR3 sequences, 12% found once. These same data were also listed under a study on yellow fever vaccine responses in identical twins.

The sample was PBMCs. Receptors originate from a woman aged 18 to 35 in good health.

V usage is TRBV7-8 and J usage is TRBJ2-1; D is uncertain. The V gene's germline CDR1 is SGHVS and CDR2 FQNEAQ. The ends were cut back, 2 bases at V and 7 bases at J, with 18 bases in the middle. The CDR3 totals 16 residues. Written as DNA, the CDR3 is TGTGCCAGCAGCTTACCAGGCCTGACTTTGGGGAATGAGCAGTTCTTC. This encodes CASSLPGLTLGNEQFF. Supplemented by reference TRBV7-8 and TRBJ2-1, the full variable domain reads GAGVSQSPRYKVAKRGQDVALRCDPISGHVSLFWYQQALGQGPEFLTYFQNEAQLDKSGLPSDRFFAERPEGSVSTLKIQRTQQEDSAVYLCASSLPGLTLGNEQFFGPGTRLTVL.

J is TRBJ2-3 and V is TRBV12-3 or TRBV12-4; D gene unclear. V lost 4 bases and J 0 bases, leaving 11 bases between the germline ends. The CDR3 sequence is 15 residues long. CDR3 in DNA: TGTGCCAGCAGTTGGGCCTCTTCTAGCACAGATACGCAGTATTTT. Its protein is CASSWASSSTDTQYF.

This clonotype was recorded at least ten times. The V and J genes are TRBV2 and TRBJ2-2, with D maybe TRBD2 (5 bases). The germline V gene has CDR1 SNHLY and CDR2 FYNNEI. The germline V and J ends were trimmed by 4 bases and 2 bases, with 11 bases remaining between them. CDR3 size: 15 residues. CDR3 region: CASSVGAENTGELFF. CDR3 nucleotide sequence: TGTGCCAGCAGTGTAGGAGCGGAAAACACCGGGGAGCTGTTTTTT.

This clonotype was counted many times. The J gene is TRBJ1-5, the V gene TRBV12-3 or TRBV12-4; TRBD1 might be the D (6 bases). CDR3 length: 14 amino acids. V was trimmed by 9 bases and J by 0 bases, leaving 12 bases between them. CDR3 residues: CASSTGNSNQPQHF. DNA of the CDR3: TGTGCCAGTTCCACAGGGAATAGCAATCAGCCCCAGCATTTT.

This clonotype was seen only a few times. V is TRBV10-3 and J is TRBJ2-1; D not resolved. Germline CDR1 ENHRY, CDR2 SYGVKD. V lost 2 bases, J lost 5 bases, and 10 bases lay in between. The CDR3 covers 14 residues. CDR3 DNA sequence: TGTGCCATCAGTGAGAATATTGACCACAATGAGCAGTTCTTC. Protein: CAISENIDHNEQFF.

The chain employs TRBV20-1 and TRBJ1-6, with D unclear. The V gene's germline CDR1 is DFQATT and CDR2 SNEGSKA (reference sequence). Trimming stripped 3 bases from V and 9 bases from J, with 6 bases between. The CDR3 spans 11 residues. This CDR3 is CSASGGSPLHF. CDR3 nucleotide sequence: TGCAGTGCTAGTGGAGGTTCACCCCTCCACTTT.

The CDR3 protein is CSARRTGTYQETQYF. The CDR3 DNA sequence: TGCAGTGCAAGGCGGACAGGGACGTACCAAGAGACCCAGTACTTC. The J gene is TRBJ2-5, the V gene TRBV20-1; 8 bases fit TRBD1. This CDR3 region has 15 residues. Germline CDR1 and CDR2: DFQATT and SNEGSKA (reference sequence). J lost 0 bases, V lost 6 bases, and 9 bases had no gene match.

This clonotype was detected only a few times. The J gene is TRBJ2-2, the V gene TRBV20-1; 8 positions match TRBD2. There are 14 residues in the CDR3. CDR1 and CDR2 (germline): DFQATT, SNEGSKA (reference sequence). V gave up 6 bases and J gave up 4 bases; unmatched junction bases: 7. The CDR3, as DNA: TGCAGTGCCTTCCGGGGGGGGGGCACCGGGGAGCTGTTTTTT. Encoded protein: CSAFRGGGTGELFF.

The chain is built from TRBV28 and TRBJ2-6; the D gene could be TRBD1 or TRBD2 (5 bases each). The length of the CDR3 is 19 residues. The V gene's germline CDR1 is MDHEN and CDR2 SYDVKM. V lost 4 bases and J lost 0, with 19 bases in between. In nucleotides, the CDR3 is TGTGCCAGCAGTTCCCGGGGCCGGTTGTTGAGCTCTGGGGCCAACGTCCTGACTTTC. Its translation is CASSSRGRLLSSGANVLTF. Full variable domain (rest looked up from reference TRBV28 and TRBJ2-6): DVKVTQSSRYLVKRTGEKVFLECVQDMDHENMFWYRQDPGLGLRLIYFSYDVKMKEKGDIPEGYSVSREKKERFSLILESASTNQTSMYLCASSSRGRLLSSGANVLTFGAGSRLTVL.

CDR3 nucleotides: TGTGCCAGCAGTTTCGTAGGCGAGCAGTACTTC. Translated: CASSFVGEQYF. The chain carries TRBV28 and TRBJ2-7; D gene ambiguous. Trimming removed 3 bases at V and 6 bases at J, with 6 bases between. Germline V lookup: CDR1 MDHEN, CDR2 SYDVKM. The CDR3 sequence is 11 residues long.

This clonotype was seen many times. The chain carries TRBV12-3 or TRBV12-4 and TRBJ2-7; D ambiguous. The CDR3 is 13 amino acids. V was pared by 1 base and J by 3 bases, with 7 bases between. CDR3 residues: CASSLGGFYEQYF. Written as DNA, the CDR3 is TGTGCCAGCAGTTTAGGGGGATTCTACGAGCAGTACTTC.

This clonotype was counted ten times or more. In DNA, the CDR3 is TGTGCCAGCAGCTTAGTGTCCGGGACTACAAATGAGCAGTTCTTC. Encoded protein: CASSLVSGTTNEQFF. V gene TRBV7-2 combines with J gene TRBJ2-1; the match to TRBD2 covers 7 bases. This CDR3 spans 15 amino acids. The germline CDR1 and CDR2 sequences are SGHTA and FQGNSA. V dropped 1 base and J dropped 7; count of bases not matched to a gene: 7.